What follows describes a single T cell receptor (beta chain). The germline gives CDR1 SGHNT, CDR2 YENEEA. The V gene lost 3 bases and the J gene lost 2 bases, with 10 bases spanning the gap. The CDR3 has 14 residues. This sample is part of a study of blood T cell repertoires in COVID-19. TCRdb's table, derived via immunoSEQ multiplex PCR, lists solely in-frame clones and lacks some. The table includes approximately 180,000 clones, 65% to 80% detected once. This sequence was found in a woman between 50 and 59 years old with acute COVID-19. The specimen was PBMCs or T cells enriched from blood (not recorded which). J is TRBJ1-1 and V is TRBV11-3; D is undetermined. CDR3 coding DNA: TGTGCCAGCAGCTTCAACACGGGAAACACTGAAGCTTTCTTT. Translating gives CASSFNTGNTEAFF.